This T cell receptor beta chain originates from a study of blood T cell repertoires in COVID-19. Study-wide context: Sources were T cells, B-cell-depleted T cells, or PBMCs; the material itself was cDNA or gDNA.

Authors' data handling: Nucleated cell counts were estimated from reference gene primer amplification. Profiling relied on immunoSEQ multiplex PCR, and the TCRdb table lists in-frame clones only, not all of them. V and J calls and clone size are those listed in that table; D and trimming were worked out from the DNA. The sample holds about 130,000 clones, approximately 80% seen once. CDR3 length: 14 residues. Per the germline V gene, CDR1 is SGHTA and CDR2 is FQGNSA. Trimming took 4 bases from V and 4 from J, leaving 13 bases between them. Specimen: peripheral blood. This rearrangement joins TRBV7-2 to TRBJ1-2; unclear D gene. The receptor comes from a man between 40 and 49 years old with active or convalescent COVID-19. As DNA, the CDR3 is TGTGCCAGCAGCTCGGATACGGAGGGCTATGGCTACACCTTC. Its protein product is CASSSDTEGYGYTF.